The 11 T cell receptor beta chains reported below all come from one sample, sequenced in a study of spatial heterogeneity in lung cancer. TCRdb re-called the 5' RACE reads with MiXCR, one entry per CDR3 protein. The table records more than 80,000 distinct CDR3 sequences, 10% to 15% of them present only once. As to time point: sample taken at primary tumor resection. Sample: PBMCs, taken at surgery. The receptors come from a male donor with early-stage non-small cell lung cancer.

In its sample, this clonotype was seen a few times. This sequence joins TRBV28 and TRBJ2-5; 9 bases map to TRBD2. V lost 6 bases, J lost 5 bases, and 4 bases stayed unmatched. Germline CDR1 and CDR2: MDHEN and SYDVKM. The CDR3 is made up of 13 amino acids. CDR3 bases: TGTGCCAGCAGCCGCGGACTAGCGGAGACCCAGTACTTC. Protein sequence: CASSRGLAETQYF.

Here the CDR3 reads CGEGGSYGYTF. As DNA, the CDR3 is TGCGGGGAAGGGGGATCTTATGGCTACACCTTC. V is TRBV29-1 and J is TRBJ1-2; weak D call: TRBD1 (6 bases). Per germline, CDR1 SQVTM and CDR2 ANQGSEA. The CDR3 spans 11 residues.

This clonotype was observed at least ten times. The chain joins TRBV20-1 to TRBJ1-5, with 7 bases lining up with TRBD1. CDR3 length equals 14 residues. Looked up from germline, CDR1 is DFQATT and CDR2 is SNEGSKA (reference sequence). Trimming at V came to 6 bases and at J to 2 bases, leaving 7 bases not matched to a gene. The CDR3 protein is CSATQGVGNQPQHF. As DNA, the CDR3 is TGCAGTGCCACCCAGGGGGTGGGCAATCAGCCCCAGCATTTT.

The V and J genes are TRBV18 and TRBJ1-1; 8 nucleotides align to TRBD1. J was trimmed by 7 bases and V by 3 bases; bases with no gene match: 10. Germline V gene sequence: CDR1 KGHSH, CDR2 LQKENI. This CDR3 region has 15 residues. CDR3 region: CASSPLTGEGIEAFF. CDR3 DNA sequence: TGTGCCAGCTCACCCTTGACAGGGGAGGGCATTGAAGCTTTCTTT.

On this clonotype: Germline is not matched at one junction end, which may reflect a read error. The genes are TRBV30 and TRBJ1-1; D is undetermined. CDR1 is GTSNPN and CDR2 is SVGIG in the germline V gene (reference sequence). This CDR3 comprises 14 residues. The CDR3 DNA is TGTACCTGGAGTTATCAGAAAAAGAACACTGAAGCTTTCTTT. Encoded protein: CTWSYQKKNTEAFF.

This chain links TRBV7-8 with TRBJ2-1; 7 nucleotides match TRBD2. J lost 5 bases, V lost 1 base, and 5 bases had no gene match. Germline assignment: CDR1 SGHVS and CDR2 FQNEAQ. The CDR3 covers 15 residues. The CDR3 protein is CASSLVLARNNEQFF. DNA of the CDR3: TGTGCCAGCAGCTTAGTACTAGCGCGGAACAATGAGCAGTTCTTC. Supplemented by reference TRBV7-8 and TRBJ2-1, the full variable domain reads GAGVSQSPRYKVAKRGQDVALRCDPISGHVSLFWYQQALGQGPEFLTYFQNEAQLDKSGLPSDRFFAERPEGSVSTLKIQRTQQEDSAVYLCASSLVLARNNEQFFGPGTRLTVL.

This clonotype was observed many times. The rearrangement links TRBV9 to TRBJ2-2; no reliable D call. V was pared by 0 bases and J by 6 bases, with 12 bases between. The CDR3 totals 15 residues. In germline, CDR1 is SGDLS, CDR2 YYNGEE. CDR3: CASSVGNVQAGELFF. CDR3 coding DNA: TGTGCCAGCAGCGTAGGAAACGTTCAAGCCGGGGAGCTGTTTTTT.

This clonotype was picked up a small number of times. V and J are TRBV5-6 and TRBJ2-4, with D possibly called TRBD1 or TRBD2 (5 bases each). Germline V gives CDR1 SGHDT, CDR2 YYEEEE. The CDR3 loop spans 14 amino acids. Deletions cut 0 bases from V and 7 bases from J, with 11 bases between. The CDR3 DNA sequence: TGTGCCAGCAGCTTGGATGGGGGAGAGAACATTCAGTACTTC. This codes for CASSLDGGENIQYF.

This clonotype was seen at least ten times. In DNA, the CDR3 is TGTGCCAGCAGCTTAAGCGGAGAAGGCCGGAAGGCCTACGAGCAGTACTTC. Its protein is CASSLSGEGRKAYEQYF. J is TRBJ2-7 and V is TRBV7-9; perhaps TRBD2 as D (5 bases). This CDR3 is built from 17 residues. Germline-derived CDR1 and CDR2 are SEHNR and FQNEAQ (reference sequence). Trimming pared 2 bases from V and 2 bases from J, leaving 19 bases between. Using reference TRBV7-9 and TRBJ2-7 for the parts outside the CDR3, the full variable domain is DTGVSQNPRHKITKRGQNVTFRCDPISEHNRLYWYRQTLGQGPEFLTYFQNEAQLEKSRLLSDRFSAERPKGSFSTLEIQRTEQGDSAMYLCASSLSGEGRKAYEQYFGPGTRLTVT.

The genes are TRBV7-9 and TRBJ2-7; TRBD1 matches 8 bases. With 5 bases clipped from V and 3 bases from J, the junction kept 6 bases outside the gene matches. The CDR3 loop spans 14 amino acids. Germline CDR1 SEHNR, CDR2 FQNEAQ (reference sequence). The CDR3: CASSPSTGGYEQYF. In DNA, the CDR3 is TGTGCCAGCAGCCCCTCCACAGGGGGCTACGAGCAGTACTTC.

The V call is TRBV2, the J call TRBJ2-4, with TRBD2 as a possible D gene (6 bases). Trimming stripped 2 bases from V and 0 bases from J, with 11 bases between. The CDR3 has 16 residues. CDR1 and CDR2 from the germline V gene are SNHLY and FYNNEI. CDR3 nucleotides: TGTGCCAGCAGTGAAAGGAGGGTCCTAGCCAAAAACATTCAGTACTTC. Its translation is CASSERRVLAKNIQYF.